These T cell receptor beta chains were read from a single sample in a study of long-term antiretroviral therapy in people with HIV. Data came from immunoSEQ multiplex PCR; TCRdb stores just in-frame clones and leaves some out. The sample lists roughly 14,000 clones, around 76% occurring once. The source was unsorted PBMCs, collected 3.1 years after starting antiretroviral therapy. The receptor source for this set is a man aged 40-49 years with HIV. Both conserved end residues are part of each CDR3. A D gene is named only where the DNA matches it firmly. A row's size may be missing; if present it is once, few, many or a size class.

cdr3_aa	cdr3_nt	clone_size	v_call	j_call	d_call
CASSVGKGGENTIYF	TGTGCCAGCAGCGTAGGGAAAGGAGGGGAAAACACCATATATTTT	-	TRBV9	TRBJ1-3	-
CASSQSVGGGSGYTF	TGTGCCAGCAGCCAATCGGTCGGGGGAGGCAGTGGCTACACCTTC	few	TRBV16	TRBJ1-2	-
CASRGRGQDYGYTF	TGTGCCAGCAGGGGTCGGGGACAGGACTATGGCTACACCTTC	-	TRBV5-6	TRBJ1-2	TRBD1
CASSFIAMNTEAFF	TGCGCCAGCAGCTTTATAGCGATGAACACTGAAGCTTTCTTT	few	TRBV5-1	TRBJ1-1	-
CASSLATGANGNEQFF	TGTGCCAGCAGCTTGGCCACCGGGGCCAACGGGAATGAGCAGTTCTTC	-	TRBV5-4	TRBJ2-1	-
CASSLYIAPRGQGEAFF	TGTGCCAGCAGCTTGTACATAGCCCCCAGGGGCCAGGGTGAAGCTTTCTTT	-	TRBV5-6	TRBJ1-1	-
CASSLGQGNTEAFF	TGTGCCAGCAGCTTGGGACAGGGGAACACTGAAGCTTTCTTT	-	TRBV7-9	TRBJ1-1	TRBD1
CATRYPGGGRTDTQYF	TGTGCCACTAGATACCCCGGCGGAGGGCGTACAGATACGCAGTATTTT	-	TRBV15	TRBJ2-3	-
CAIRGVGDGSGNTIYF	TGTGCCATCAGAGGGGTGGGGGACGGCTCTGGAAACACCATATATTTT	-	TRBV10-3	TRBJ1-3	-
CASSLGQVSYGYTF	TGTGCCAGCAGCTTAGGTCAGGTTTCCTATGGCTACACCTTC	-	TRBV7-9	TRBJ1-2	-
CASSIHLANYGYTF	TGTGCCAGCAGCATCCATTTGGCTAACTATGGCTACACCTTC	once	TRBV6-5	TRBJ1-2	-
CASSTTGGESYEQYF	TGTGCCAGCAGTACCACAGGGGGAGAGTCCTACGAGCAGTACTTC	few	TRBV28	TRBJ2-7	TRBD1
CASSPLDRSTDTQYF	TGTGCCAGCTCACCACTGGACAGGTCCACAGATACGCAGTATTTT	-	TRBV18	TRBJ2-3	TRBD1
CASSGLRDTQYF	TGTGCCAGTAGTGGCCTTAGGGATACGCAGTATTTT	-	TRBV19	TRBJ2-3	-
CASSLRSGDNQPQHF	TGTGCCAGCAGCCTCAGGTCAGGGGATAATCAGCCCCAGCATTTT	-	TRBV2	TRBJ1-5	-
CASSLLGVNEQYF	TGTGCCAGCAGTTTATTAGGGGTCAACGAGCAGTACTTC	-	TRBV27	TRBJ2-7	-
CASSIEKVGTYEQYF	TGTGCCAGTAGTATAGAAAAGGTCGGTACCTACGAGCAGTACTTC	-	TRBV19	TRBJ2-7	-
CASSDGQAYEQYF	TGTGCCAGCAGCGACGGACAGGCCTACGAGCAGTACTTC	-	TRBV7-9	TRBJ2-7	TRBD1
CASSPGLEETQYF	TGTGCCAGCAGCCCGGGACTAGAAGAGACCCAGTACTTC	-	TRBV7-7	TRBJ2-5	TRBD2
CASSPRTANYGYTF	TGTGCCAGCAGCCCAAGGACAGCTAACTATGGCTACACCTTC	-	TRBV9	TRBJ1-2	-
CASSQGLLNGANVLTF	TGTGCCAGCAGTCAGGGACTGCTGAATGGGGCCAACGTCCTGACTTTC	-	TRBV6-6	TRBJ2-6	-
CASSPGADTEAFF	TGTGCCAGCTCCCCGGGGGCCGACACTGAAGCTTTCTTT	-	TRBV18	TRBJ1-1	-
CASSSLGGGYTGELFF	TGTGCCAGCAGCTCCCTCGGGGGGGGGTACACCGGGGAGCTGTTTTTT	-	TRBV9	TRBJ2-2	TRBD2
CAWEPGQGTNNEQFF	TGTGCCTGGGAGCCGGGACAGGGGACCAACAATGAGCAGTTCTTC	-	TRBV30	TRBJ2-1	TRBD1
CASSRGWGQPQHF	TGTGCCAGTAGTCGGGGTTGGGGTCAGCCCCAGCATTTT	-	TRBV19	TRBJ1-5	-
CASSRLEGSEAFF	TGTGCCAGCAGCCGTCTCGAGGGGTCTGAAGCTTTCTTT	-	TRBV27	TRBJ1-1	-
CAWSVLGDTQYF	TGTGCCTGGAGTGTTCTGGGAGATACGCAGTATTTT	-	TRBV30	TRBJ2-3	-
CASSPADGRNYGYTF	TGTGCCAGCAGCCCCGCGGACGGAAGAAACTATGGCTACACCTTC	once	TRBV27	TRBJ1-2	-
CSADSHYEQYF	TGCAGCGCGGACAGCCACTACGAGCAGTACTTC	once	TRBV29-1	TRBJ2-7	-
CAISEGQGNQPQHF	TGTGCCATCAGTGAGGGGCAGGGCAATCAGCCCCAGCATTTT	-	TRBV10-3	TRBJ1-5	-
CASSQEEGQGYNEQFF	TGCGCCAGCAGCCAAGAAGAAGGACAGGGCTACAATGAGCAGTTCTTC	-	TRBV4-1	TRBJ2-1	TRBD1
CAWSGAESTEAFF	TGTGCCTGGAGTGGGGCAGAGAGCACTGAAGCTTTCTTT	once	TRBV30	TRBJ1-1	-
CASSIVQGPYNEQFF	TGTGCCAGTAGTATTGTTCAGGGGCCCTACAATGAGCAGTTCTTC	few	TRBV19	TRBJ2-1	-
CATTENTEAFF	TGCGCCACCACGGAGAACACTGAAGCTTTCTTT	-	TRBV10-2	TRBJ1-1	-
CASKADSSYEQYF	TGTGCCAGCAAGGCGGACAGCTCCTACGAGCAGTACTTC	-	TRBV6-5	TRBJ2-7	-
CASSSVMTEAFF	TGTGCCAGCTCTTCTGTGATGACTGAAGCTTTCTTT	-	TRBV18	TRBJ1-1	-
CASSLVLAGGTDTQYF	TGTGCCAGCAGCTTAGTGCTAGCGGGGGGCACAGATACGCAGTATTTT	once	TRBV7-8	TRBJ2-3	TRBD2
CASLGADREDYGYTF	TGTGCCAGTCTAGGGGCCGACAGGGAAGACTATGGCTACACCTTC	-	TRBV19	TRBJ1-2	TRBD1
CASIREGGKNTEAFF	TGTGCCAGCATCCGAGAAGGGGGCAAGAACACTGAAGCTTTCTTT	-	TRBV2	TRBJ1-1	TRBD1
CASSVDDRGFYEQYF	TGTGCCAGCAGCGTAGACGACAGGGGTTTCTACGAGCAGTACTTC	few	TRBV9	TRBJ2-7	TRBD1
CASSPGHSLSGNTIYF	TGTGCCAGCAGCCCAGGACATTCACTCTCTGGAAACACCATATATTTT	-	TRBV7-3	TRBJ1-3	-
CASSLSTGGPYEQYF	TGTGCCAGCAGCTTATCAACGGGGGGCCCTTACGAGCAGTACTTC	few	TRBV7-9	TRBJ2-7	-
CASSEVNYSDYEQYF	TGTGCCAGCAGTGAAGTAAACTACTCGGACTACGAGCAGTACTTC	-	TRBV6-1	TRBJ2-7	-
CASSPAVAEAFF	TGTGCCAGCAGCCCCGCGGTAGCTGAAGCTTTCTTT	-	TRBV5-5	TRBJ1-1	-
CASSLAQGEFDGYTF	TGTGCCAGCAGCTTAGCCCAGGGAGAGTTCGATGGCTACACCTTC	-	TRBV7-9	TRBJ1-2	-
CASSQGSNYGYTF	TGCGCCAGCAGTCAAGGGTCTAACTATGGCTACACCTTC	-	TRBV10-1	TRBJ1-2	-
CASRVYSDPSYEQYF	TGTGCCAGCAGGGTTTATTCAGATCCCTCCTACGAGCAGTACTTC	-	TRBV6-1	TRBJ2-7	-
CASSFPHGDGYTF	TGTGCCAGCAGCTTCCCGCATGGTGATGGCTACACCTTC	-	TRBV7-3	TRBJ1-2	-
CASSDKYSNQPQHF	TGTGCCAGCAGCGACAAGTATAGCAATCAGCCCCAGCATTTT	few	TRBV9	TRBJ1-5	-
CASSVGGPTDTQYF	TGTGCCAGCAGTGTCGGGGGGCCCACAGATACGCAGTATTTT	-	TRBV27	TRBJ2-3	-
CASSQGSVRGRGGTEAFF	TGTGCCAGCAGCCAAGGGAGTGTCCGGGGAAGGGGGGGCACTGAAGCTTTCTTT	-	TRBV4-2	TRBJ1-1	-
CASSLFGSTYEQYF	TGTGCCAGCAGCTTGTTCGGCAGCACCTACGAGCAGTACTTC	-	TRBV5-8	TRBJ2-7	-